These 9 T cell receptor beta chains originate from one sample sequenced in a study of vaccination effects on CD4 cells after COVID-19. Here immunoSEQ multiplex PCR was the method, and the copy in TCRdb shows in-frame clones only, minus some. This repertoire shows some 41,000 clones, about 60% found once; its top ten account for 15%. Their antigen targets remain unknown. Using viral peptide pools, the ViraFEST assay grew out antigen-specific CD4+ T cells prior to sequencing. When nine to ten days of culture had elapsed, CD4+ T cells were isolated. Nucleocapsid antibodies were negative in the vaccine recipients, who had never had SARS-CoV-2 infection. This sample comprised CD4+ T cells from PBMCs cultured with HCoV-OC43 spike peptides, obtained before COVID-19 vaccination. Stated subset: HCoV-OC43 spike overlapping peptide pool stimulation. Receptors were obtained from a human donor who received a COVID-19 vaccine.

Remarks on this clone: Other DNA variants within this sample encode the same CDR3. The rearrangement joins TRBV5-1 to TRBJ1-2; D uncertain. The germline CDR1 and CDR2 sequences are SGHRS and YFSETQ. CDR3 length equals 11 residues. Trimming left V 2 bases short and J 5 bases short, with 4 bases between. CDR3 amino acids: CASSLGYGYTF. For the CDR3, the DNA is TGCGCCAGCAGCTTAGGATATGGCTACACCTTC.

The table lists this clone with a few counts. The sample contains more than one DNA sequence encoding this CDR3. The chain combines TRBV2 with TRBJ1-1; D is perhaps TRBD1 (5 bases). CDR3 size: 12 residues. V lost 8 bases to trimming and J lost 1 base, with 8 bases between them. Germline CDR1 is SNHLY and CDR2 is FYNNEI. The CDR3 DNA follows: TGTGCCAGCGGGGGAGGGAACACTGAAGCTTTCTTT. It translates to CASGGGNTEAFF.

This clone has only one observation. This chain links TRBV4-1 with TRBJ2-1; D may correspond to TRBD1 or TRBD2 (5 bases each). The V gene's germline CDR1 is MGHRA and CDR2 YSYEKL. V was trimmed by 3 bases and J by 7 bases, leaving 16 bases between them. The CDR3 is 15 residues long. The CDR3 spells CASSHPLEGRNEQFF. In DNA form, the CDR3 reads TGCGCCAGCAGCCACCCTCTCGAGGGGCGGAATGAGCAGTTCTTC.

This clone was detected only once. The chain uses TRBV11-3 and TRBJ2-5; TRBD1 matches at 7 bases. Germline assignment: CDR1 SGHNT and CDR2 YENEEA. With V trimmed by 5 bases and J by 4 bases, 10 bases remained unmatched. The CDR3 is 15 amino acids. CDR3: CASSAGNRDRETQYF. Written as DNA, the CDR3 is TGTGCCAGCAGCGCTGGGAACCGGGACAGAGAGACCCAGTACTTC.

The rearrangement joins TRBV5-1 to TRBJ2-5, with a tentative D call TRBD1 (7 bases). The CDR3 consists of 14 residues. Germline CDR1 and CDR2: SGHRS and YFSETQ. V lost 3 bases to trimming and J lost 1 base, with 10 bases between them. The CDR3 coding sequence is TGCGCCAGCAGCTCAGGGGGGAGCCAAGAGACCCAGTACTTC. Residues: CASSSGGSQETQYF. Full variable domain (missing parts from reference TRBV5-1 and TRBJ2-5): KAGVTQTPRYLIKTRGQQVTLSCSPISGHRSVSWYQQTPGQGLQFLFEYFSETQRNKGNFPGRFSGRQFSNSRSEMNVSTLELGDSALYLCASSSGGSQETQYFGPGTRLLVL.

V and J are TRBV6-2 or TRBV6-3 and TRBJ2-5, with 13 positions matching TRBD2. The CDR3 runs 18 residues. Losses at the gene ends were 5 bases for V and 5 bases for J; bases not matched to a gene: 14. Germline V gives CDR1 MNHEY, CDR2 SVGEGT. Written as DNA, the CDR3 is TGTGCCAGCAGTCAACGACTAGCGGGGGGCCTTAGTCGGGAGACCCAGTACTTC. It codes for CASSQRLAGGLSRETQYF.

The chain recombines TRBV19 with TRBJ2-1; 9 bases agree with TRBD2. CDR3 length: 14 residues. The V gene end was trimmed by 9 bases and the J gene end by 4 bases; junction bases not matched to a gene: 7. Germline loops: CDR1 LNHDA, CDR2 SQIVND (reference sequence). In nucleotides, the CDR3 is TGTGCCAGCACGACTAGCGGTGTTTACAATGAGCAGTTCTTC. This encodes CASTTSGVYNEQFF.

This clone was detected a few times. V usage is TRBV4-1 and J usage is TRBJ1-1; tentatively, D is TRBD1 (5 bases). Trimming stripped 2 bases from V and 1 base from J, with 17 bases between. Germline assignment: CDR1 MGHRA and CDR2 YSYEKL. The CDR3 is 17 amino acids. In DNA, the CDR3 is TGCGCCAGCAGCCAACTCCGTGCAGGGATTCGGAACACTGAAGCTTTCTTT. Its protein product is CASSQLRAGIRNTEAFF.

V gene TRBV11-3 combines with J gene TRBJ2-3; D unclear. Germline V gene sequence: CDR1 SGHNT, CDR2 YENEEA. The CDR3 sequence is 15 residues long. The ends were cut back, 3 bases at V and 1 base at J, with 11 bases in the middle. Written as DNA, the CDR3 is TGTGCCAGCAGCTTTCTGGTCAGCCGCACAGATACGCAGTATTTT. Its translation: CASSFLVSRTDTQYF.